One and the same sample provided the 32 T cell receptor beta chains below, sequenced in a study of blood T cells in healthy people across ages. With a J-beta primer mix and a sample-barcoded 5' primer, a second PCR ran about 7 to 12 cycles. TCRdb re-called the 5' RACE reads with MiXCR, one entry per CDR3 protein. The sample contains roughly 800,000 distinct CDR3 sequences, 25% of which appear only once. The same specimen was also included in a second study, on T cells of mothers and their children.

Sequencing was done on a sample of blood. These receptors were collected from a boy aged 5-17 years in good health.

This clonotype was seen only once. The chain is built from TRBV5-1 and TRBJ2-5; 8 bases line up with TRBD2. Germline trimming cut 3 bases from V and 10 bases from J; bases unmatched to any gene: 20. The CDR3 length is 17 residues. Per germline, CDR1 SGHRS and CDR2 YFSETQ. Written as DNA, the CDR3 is TGCGCCAGCAGCTCCTCAATCGGGGGGGCCGCCGGTGAGGACCAGTACTTC. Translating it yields CASSSSIGGAAGEDQYF. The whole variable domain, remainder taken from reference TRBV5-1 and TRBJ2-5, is KAGVTQTPRYLIKTRGQQVTLSCSPISGHRSVSWYQQTPGQGLQFLFEYFSETQRNKGNFPGRFSGRQFSNSRSEMNVSTLELGDSALYLCASSSSIGGAAGEDQYFGPGTRLLVL.

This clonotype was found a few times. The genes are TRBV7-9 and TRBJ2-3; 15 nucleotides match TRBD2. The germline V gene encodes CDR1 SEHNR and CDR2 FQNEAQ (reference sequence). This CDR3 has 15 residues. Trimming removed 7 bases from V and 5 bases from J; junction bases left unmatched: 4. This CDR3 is CASMRTSGGEDTQYF. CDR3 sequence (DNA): TGTGCCAGCATGAGGACTAGCGGGGGGGAAGATACGCAGTATTTT.

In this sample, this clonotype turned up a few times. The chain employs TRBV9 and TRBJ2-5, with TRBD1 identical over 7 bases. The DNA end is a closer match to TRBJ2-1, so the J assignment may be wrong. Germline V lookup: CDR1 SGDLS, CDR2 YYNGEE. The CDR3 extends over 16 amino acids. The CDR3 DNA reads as TGTGCCAGCAGCGGTGAAGGGGGCCGATTTTCCGATGAGCAGTTCTTC. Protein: CASSGEGGRFSDEQFF.

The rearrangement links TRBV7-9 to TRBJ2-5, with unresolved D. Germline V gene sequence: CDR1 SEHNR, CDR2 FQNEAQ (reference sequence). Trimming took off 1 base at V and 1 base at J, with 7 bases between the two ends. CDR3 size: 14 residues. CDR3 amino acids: CASSLDTVQETQYF. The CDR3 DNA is TGTGCCAGCAGCTTAGATACAGTCCAAGAGACCCAGTACTTC.

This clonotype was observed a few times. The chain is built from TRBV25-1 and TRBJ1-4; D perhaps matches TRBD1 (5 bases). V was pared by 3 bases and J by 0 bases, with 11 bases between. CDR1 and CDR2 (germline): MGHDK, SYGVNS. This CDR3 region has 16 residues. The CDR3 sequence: CASSDNRGSTNEKLFF. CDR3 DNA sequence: TGTGCCAGCAGTGATAATCGGGGCTCAACTAATGAAAAACTGTTTTTT.

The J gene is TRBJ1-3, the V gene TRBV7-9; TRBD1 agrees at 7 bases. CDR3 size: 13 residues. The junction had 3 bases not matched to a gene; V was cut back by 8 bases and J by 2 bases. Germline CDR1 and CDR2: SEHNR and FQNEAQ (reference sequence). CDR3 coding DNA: TGTGCCAGCCATACAGGGGCTGGAAACACCATATATTTT. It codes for CASHTGAGNTIYF.

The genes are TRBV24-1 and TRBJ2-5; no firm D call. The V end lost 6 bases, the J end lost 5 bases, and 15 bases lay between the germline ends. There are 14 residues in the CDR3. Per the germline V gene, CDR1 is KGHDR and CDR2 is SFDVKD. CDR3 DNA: TGTGCCACCAGTCCCGGGTCTTGGAAGGAGACCCAGTACTTC. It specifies CATSPGSWKETQYF.

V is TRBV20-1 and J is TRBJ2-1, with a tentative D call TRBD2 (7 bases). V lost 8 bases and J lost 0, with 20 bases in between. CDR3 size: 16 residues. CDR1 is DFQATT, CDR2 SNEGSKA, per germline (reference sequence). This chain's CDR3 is CSCAGAALSSYNEQFF. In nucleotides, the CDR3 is TGCAGTTGCGCGGGGGCCGCCCTGAGCTCCTACAATGAGCAGTTCTTC.

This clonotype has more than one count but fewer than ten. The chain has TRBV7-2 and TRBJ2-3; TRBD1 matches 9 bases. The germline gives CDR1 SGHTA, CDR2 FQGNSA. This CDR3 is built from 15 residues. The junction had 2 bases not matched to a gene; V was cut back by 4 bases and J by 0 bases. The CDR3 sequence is CASSSGQGSTDTQYF. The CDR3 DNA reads TGTGCCAGCAGCTCCGGACAGGGGAGCACAGATACGCAGTATTTT.

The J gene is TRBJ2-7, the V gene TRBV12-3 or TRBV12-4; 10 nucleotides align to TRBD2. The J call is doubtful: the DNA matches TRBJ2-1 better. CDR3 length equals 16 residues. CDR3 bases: TGTGCCAGCAGCCCCGGACTAGCGGACGCCCACAATGAGCAGTTCTTC. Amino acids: CASSPGLADAHNEQFF.

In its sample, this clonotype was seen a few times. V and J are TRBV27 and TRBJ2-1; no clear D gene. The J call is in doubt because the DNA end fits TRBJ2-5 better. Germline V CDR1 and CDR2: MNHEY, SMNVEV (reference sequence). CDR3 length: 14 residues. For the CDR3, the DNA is TGTGCCAGCAGGAGAATTGACGGTAGCGAGACCCAGTACTTC. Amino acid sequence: CASRRIDGSETQYF.

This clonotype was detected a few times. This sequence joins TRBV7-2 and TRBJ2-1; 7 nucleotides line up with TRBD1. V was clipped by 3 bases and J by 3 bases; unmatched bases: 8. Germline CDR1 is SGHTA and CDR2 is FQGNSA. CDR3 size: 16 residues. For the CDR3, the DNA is TGTGCCAGCAGCTTGGATACAGGGGTCGGCTACAATGAGCAGTTCTTC. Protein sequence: CASSLDTGVGYNEQFF.

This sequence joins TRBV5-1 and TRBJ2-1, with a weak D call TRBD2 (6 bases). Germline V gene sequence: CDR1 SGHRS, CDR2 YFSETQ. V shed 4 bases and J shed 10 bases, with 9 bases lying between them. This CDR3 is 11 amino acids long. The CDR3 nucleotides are TGCGCCAGCAGCGCGGAGGGAGAGCAGTTCTTC. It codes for CASSAEGEQFF.

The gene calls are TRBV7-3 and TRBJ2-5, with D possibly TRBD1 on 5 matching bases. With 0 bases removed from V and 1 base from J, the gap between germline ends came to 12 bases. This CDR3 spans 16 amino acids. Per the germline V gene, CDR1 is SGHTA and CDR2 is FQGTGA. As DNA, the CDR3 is TGTGCCAGCAGCTTAACGATTTGGCAGGGCCAAGAGACCCAGTACTTC. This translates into CASSLTIWQGQETQYF. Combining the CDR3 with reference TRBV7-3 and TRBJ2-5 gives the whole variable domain GAGVSQTPSNKVTEKGKYVELRCDPISGHTALYWYRQSLGQGPEFLIYFQGTGAADDSGLPNDRFFAVRPEGSVSTLKIQRTERGDSAVYLCASSLTIWQGQETQYFGPGTRLLVL.

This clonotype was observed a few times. As DNA, the CDR3 is TGTGCCAGCAGCTTATCTAGCGAGATACCCTACGAGCAGTACTTC. Protein sequence: CASSLSSEIPYEQYF. The chain couples TRBV5-4 to TRBJ2-7, with a weak D call TRBD2 (6 bases). The CDR3 sequence is 15 residues long. Germline V gene sequence: CDR1 SGHNT, CDR2 YYREEE (reference sequence). Trimming cost V 2 bases and J 2 bases, with 14 bases left between them.

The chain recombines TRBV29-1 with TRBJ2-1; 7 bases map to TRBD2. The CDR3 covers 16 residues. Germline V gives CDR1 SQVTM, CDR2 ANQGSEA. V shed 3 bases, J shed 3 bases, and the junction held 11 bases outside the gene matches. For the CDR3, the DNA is TGCAGCGTTGACGAGGGAGGGAGGCTTCTCTACAATGAGCAGTTCTTC. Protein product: CSVDEGGRLLYNEQFF.

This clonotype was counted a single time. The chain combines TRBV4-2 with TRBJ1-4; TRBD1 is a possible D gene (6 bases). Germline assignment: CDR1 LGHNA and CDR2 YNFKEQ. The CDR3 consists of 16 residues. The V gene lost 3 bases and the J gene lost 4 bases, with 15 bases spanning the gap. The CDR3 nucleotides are TGTGCCAGCAGCCAGGTCAGGGGATGGGGTAATGAAAAACTGTTTTTT. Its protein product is CASSQVRGWGNEKLFF.

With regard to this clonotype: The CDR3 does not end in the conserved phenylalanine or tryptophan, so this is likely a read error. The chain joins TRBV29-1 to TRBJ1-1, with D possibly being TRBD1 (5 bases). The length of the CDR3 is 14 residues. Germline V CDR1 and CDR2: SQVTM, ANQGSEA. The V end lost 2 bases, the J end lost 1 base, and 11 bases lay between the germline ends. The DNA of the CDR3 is TGCAGCGTTGAACTGCAGGGAAAGAACACTGAAGCTTTCCTT. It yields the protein CSVELQGKNTEAFL.

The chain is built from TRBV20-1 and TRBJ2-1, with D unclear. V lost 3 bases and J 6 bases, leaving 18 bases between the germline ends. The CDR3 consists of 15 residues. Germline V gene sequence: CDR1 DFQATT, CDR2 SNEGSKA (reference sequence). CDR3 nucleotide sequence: TGCAGTGCTAGCTTGGCCAGCGACGGGTTCAATGAGCAGTTCTTC. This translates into CSASLASDGFNEQFF.

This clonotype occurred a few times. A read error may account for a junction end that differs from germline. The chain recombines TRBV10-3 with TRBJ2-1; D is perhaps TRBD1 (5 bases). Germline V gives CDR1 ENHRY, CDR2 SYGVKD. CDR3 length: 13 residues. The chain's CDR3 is CAITEDNYNEQFF. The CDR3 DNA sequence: TGTGCCATCACTGAGGACAACTACAATGAGCAGTTCTTC.

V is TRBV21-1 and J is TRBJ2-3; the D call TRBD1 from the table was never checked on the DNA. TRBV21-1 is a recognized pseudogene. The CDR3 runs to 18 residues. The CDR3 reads CASSSHLGGGTSTDTQYF. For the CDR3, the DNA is TGTGCCAGCAGCTCACACTTGGGGGGCGGGACGAGCACAGATACGCAGTATTTT.

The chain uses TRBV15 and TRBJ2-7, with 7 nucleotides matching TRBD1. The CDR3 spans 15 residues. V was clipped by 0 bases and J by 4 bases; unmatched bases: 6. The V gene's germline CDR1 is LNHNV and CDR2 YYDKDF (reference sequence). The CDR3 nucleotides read TGTGCCACCAGCAGAGATCAAGGGGGCCGTTACGAGCAGTACTTC. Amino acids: CATSRDQGGRYEQYF.

CDR3 sequence reads: CASSLIQGDSPLHF. CDR3 coding DNA: TGTGCCAGCAGCTTAATACAGGGAGATTCACCCCTCCACTTT. The chain has TRBV7-2 and TRBJ1-6, with TRBD1 as a possible D gene (6 bases). Germline V gives CDR1 SGHTA, CDR2 FQGNSA. CDR3 length: 14 amino acids. Trimming left V 2 bases short and J 8 bases short, with 10 bases between.

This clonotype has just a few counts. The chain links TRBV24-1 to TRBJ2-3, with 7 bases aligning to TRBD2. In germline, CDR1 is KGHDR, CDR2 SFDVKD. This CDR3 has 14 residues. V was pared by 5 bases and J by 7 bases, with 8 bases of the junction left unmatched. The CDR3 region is CATSALGGLNTQYF. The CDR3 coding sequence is TGTGCCACCAGTGCCTTGGGGGGGTTGAATACGCAGTATTTT.

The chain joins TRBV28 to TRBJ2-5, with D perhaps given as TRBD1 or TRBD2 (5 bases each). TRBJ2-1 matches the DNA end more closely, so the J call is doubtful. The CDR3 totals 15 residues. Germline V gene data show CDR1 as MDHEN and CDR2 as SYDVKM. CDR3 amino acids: CASNIQGTACNEQFF. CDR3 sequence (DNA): TGTGCCAGCAACATTCAAGGGACGGCTTGCAATGAGCAGTTCTTC.

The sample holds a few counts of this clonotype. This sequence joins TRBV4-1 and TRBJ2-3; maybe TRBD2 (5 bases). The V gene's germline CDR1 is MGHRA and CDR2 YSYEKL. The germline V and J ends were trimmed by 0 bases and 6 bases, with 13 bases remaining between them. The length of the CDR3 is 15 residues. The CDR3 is CASSQDSLATDTQYF. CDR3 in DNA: TGCGCCAGCAGCCAAGATTCCCTAGCAACTGATACGCAGTATTTT.

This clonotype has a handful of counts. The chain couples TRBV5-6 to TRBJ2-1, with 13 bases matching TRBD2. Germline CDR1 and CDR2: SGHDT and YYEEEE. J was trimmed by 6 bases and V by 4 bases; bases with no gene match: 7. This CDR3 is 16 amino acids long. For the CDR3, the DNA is TGTGCCAGCAGCGCAAGGACTAGCGGGGGCCTCAATGAGCAGTTCTTC. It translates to CASSARTSGGLNEQFF.

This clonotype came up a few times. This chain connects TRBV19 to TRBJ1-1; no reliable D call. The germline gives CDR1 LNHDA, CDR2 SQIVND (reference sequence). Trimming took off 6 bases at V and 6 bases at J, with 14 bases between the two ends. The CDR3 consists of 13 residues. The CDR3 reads CASSGDIFAEAFF. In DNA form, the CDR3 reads TGTGCCAGTAGCGGAGACATTTTCGCTGAAGCTTTCTTT.

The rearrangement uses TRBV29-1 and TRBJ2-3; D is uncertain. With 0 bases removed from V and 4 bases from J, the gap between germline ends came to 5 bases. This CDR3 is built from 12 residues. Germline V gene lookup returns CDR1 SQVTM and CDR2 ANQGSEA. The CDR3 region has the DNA TGCAGCGTTGAAGATAGGCCAGATACGCAGTATTTT. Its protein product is CSVEDRPDTQYF.

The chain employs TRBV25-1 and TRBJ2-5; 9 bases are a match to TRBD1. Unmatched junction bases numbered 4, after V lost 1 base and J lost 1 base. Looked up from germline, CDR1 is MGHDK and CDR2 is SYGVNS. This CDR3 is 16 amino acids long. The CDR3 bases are TGTGCCAGCAGTGAATCCCCGACAGGGGGCCAAGAGACCCAGTACTTC. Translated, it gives CASSESPTGGQETQYF. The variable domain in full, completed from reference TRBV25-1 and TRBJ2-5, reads EADIYQTPRYLVIGTGKKITLECSQTMGHDKMYWYQQDPGMELHLIHYSYGVNSTEKGDLSSESTVSRIRTEHFPLTLESARPSHTSQYLCASSESPTGGQETQYFGPGTRLLVL.

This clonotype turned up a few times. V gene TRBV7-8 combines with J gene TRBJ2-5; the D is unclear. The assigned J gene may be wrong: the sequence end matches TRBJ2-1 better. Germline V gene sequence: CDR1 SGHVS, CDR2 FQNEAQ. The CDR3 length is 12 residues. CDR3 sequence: CASSLDSIQQFF. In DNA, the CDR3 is TGTGCCAGCAGCTTAGATTCTATACAGCAGTTCTTC.

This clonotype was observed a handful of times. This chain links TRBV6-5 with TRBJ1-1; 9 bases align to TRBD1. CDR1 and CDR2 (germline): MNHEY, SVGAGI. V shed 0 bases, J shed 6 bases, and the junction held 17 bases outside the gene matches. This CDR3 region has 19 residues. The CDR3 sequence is CASSYSGGDRGSHRAEAFF. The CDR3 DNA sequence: TGTGCCAGCAGTTACTCGGGCGGAGACAGGGGGAGTCATAGGGCTGAAGCTTTCTTT.